This passage covers 9 T cell receptor beta chains from one sample sequenced in a study of T cells after yellow fever vaccination. TCRdb reanalysed the 5' RACE reads using MiXCR and keeps one entry per CDR3 protein. This table has 250,000 to 350,000 distinct CDR3 sequences, 6.8% appearing once. The material sequenced was PBMCs, taken around 45 days after the first yellow fever vaccination. Receptors were obtained from a man younger than 30 who received the YFV17D yellow fever vaccine.

This chain connects TRBV11-1 to TRBJ2-3, with 8 positions matching TRBD2. Germline CDR1 and CDR2: SGHAT and FQDESV (reference sequence). V shed 5 bases, J shed 2 bases, and the junction held 18 bases outside the gene matches. This CDR3 has 19 residues. CDR3 in amino acids: CASSARPGGGLGVTDTQYF. As DNA, the CDR3 is TGTGCCAGCAGCGCCCGTCCCGGGGGGGGACTAGGGGTCACAGATACGCAGTATTTT.

The V gene is TRBV7-9, the J gene TRBJ2-7; a possible D gene is TRBD1 (6 bases). Germline V gene sequence: CDR1 SEHNR, CDR2 FQNEAQ (reference sequence). This CDR3 is 16 amino acids long. Trimming took 1 base from V and 1 from J, leaving 14 bases between them. CDR3 coding DNA: TGTGCCAGCAGCTTAGTGGGACGGGACATTTCCTACGAGCAGTACTTC. This translates into CASSLVGRDISYEQYF.

This rearrangement joins TRBV7-9 to TRBJ2-7; no clear D gene. CDR3 size: 13 residues. CDR1 and CDR2 from the germline V gene are SEHNR and FQNEAQ (reference sequence). Trimming left V 6 bases short and J 9 bases short, with 18 bases between. DNA of the CDR3: TGTGCCAGCAGTCTAGGCGACAAAACGGCGCAGTACTTC. Protein sequence: CASSLGDKTAQYF.

V is TRBV12-3 or TRBV12-4 and J is TRBJ2-1, with 7 positions matching TRBD1. V lost 6 bases and J lost 9; bases outside the gene matches: 8. The length of the CDR3 is 13 residues. The DNA for the CDR3 is TGTGCCAGCAGCGGGACAGCGTCGACTGAGCAGTTCTTC. It yields the protein CASSGTASTEQFF.

This clonotype came up many times. The chain carries TRBV28 and TRBJ2-3; D is unresolved. Germline CDR1 is MDHEN and CDR2 is SYDVKM. The V end was cut by 5 bases, the J end by 1 base, with 13 bases between. CDR3 size: 15 residues. Here the CDR3 reads CASSLHGRRTDTQYF. As DNA, the CDR3 is TGTGCCAGCAGTCTCCATGGACGGCGCACAGATACGCAGTATTTT.

This clonotype was seen more than once but under ten times. V is TRBV6-5 and J is TRBJ1-6; no definite D call. Germline V gene lookup returns CDR1 MNHEY and CDR2 SVGAGI. Trimming left V 0 bases short and J 6 bases short, with 18 bases between. This CDR3 contains 18 residues. CDR3 DNA sequence: TGTGCCAGCAGTTACTCGGAGCCCCGTATGGAATTTAATTCACCCCTCCACTTT. This sequence encodes CASSYSEPRMEFNSPLHF.

This clonotype was recorded many times. J is TRBJ2-7 and V is TRBV12-3 or TRBV12-4; TRBD2 matches at 7 bases. Trimming at V came to 8 bases and at J to 1 base, leaving 8 bases not matched to a gene. The CDR3 consists of 14 residues. The CDR3 sequence: CASSLGGGSYEQYV. CDR3 nucleotides: TGTGCCAGCTCACTTGGGGGGGGATCCTACGAGCAGTACGTC.

This clonotype was seen only a few times. The chain links TRBV9 to TRBJ2-5; possible D gene TRBD1, 5 bases. The V and J ends lost 0 bases and 4 bases respectively, with 10 bases between them. The germline CDR1 and CDR2 sequences are SGDLS and YYNGEE. The CDR3 has 14 amino acids. CDR3 bases: TGTGCCAGCAGCGTAGCAGGGTTAGGAGAGACCCAGTACTTC. Translation: CASSVAGLGETQYF. The variable domain in full, completed from reference TRBV9 and TRBJ2-5, reads DSGVTQTPKHLITATGQRVTLRCSPRSGDLSVYWYQQSLDQGLQFLIQYYNGEERAKGNILERFSAQQFPDLHSELNLSSLELGDSALYFCASSVAGLGETQYFGPGTRLLVL.

This clonotype was counted at least ten times. The chain uses TRBV7-2 and TRBJ2-1; D remains unclear. V was trimmed by 5 bases and J by 2 bases, leaving 10 bases between them. The CDR3 contains 14 residues. Germline values: CDR1 SGHTA, CDR2 FQGNSA. CDR3 nucleotides: TGTGCCAGCAGCCGATCCTCCGCCTACAATGAGCAGTTCTTC. Protein sequence: CASSRSSAYNEQFF. The complete variable domain, with remaining parts taken from reference TRBV7-2 and TRBJ2-1, reads GAGVSQSPSNKVTEKGKDVELRCDPISGHTALYWYRQSLGQGLEFLIYFQGNSAPDKSGLPSDRFSAERTGGSVSTLTIQRTQQEDSAVYLCASSRSSAYNEQFFGPGTRLTVL.